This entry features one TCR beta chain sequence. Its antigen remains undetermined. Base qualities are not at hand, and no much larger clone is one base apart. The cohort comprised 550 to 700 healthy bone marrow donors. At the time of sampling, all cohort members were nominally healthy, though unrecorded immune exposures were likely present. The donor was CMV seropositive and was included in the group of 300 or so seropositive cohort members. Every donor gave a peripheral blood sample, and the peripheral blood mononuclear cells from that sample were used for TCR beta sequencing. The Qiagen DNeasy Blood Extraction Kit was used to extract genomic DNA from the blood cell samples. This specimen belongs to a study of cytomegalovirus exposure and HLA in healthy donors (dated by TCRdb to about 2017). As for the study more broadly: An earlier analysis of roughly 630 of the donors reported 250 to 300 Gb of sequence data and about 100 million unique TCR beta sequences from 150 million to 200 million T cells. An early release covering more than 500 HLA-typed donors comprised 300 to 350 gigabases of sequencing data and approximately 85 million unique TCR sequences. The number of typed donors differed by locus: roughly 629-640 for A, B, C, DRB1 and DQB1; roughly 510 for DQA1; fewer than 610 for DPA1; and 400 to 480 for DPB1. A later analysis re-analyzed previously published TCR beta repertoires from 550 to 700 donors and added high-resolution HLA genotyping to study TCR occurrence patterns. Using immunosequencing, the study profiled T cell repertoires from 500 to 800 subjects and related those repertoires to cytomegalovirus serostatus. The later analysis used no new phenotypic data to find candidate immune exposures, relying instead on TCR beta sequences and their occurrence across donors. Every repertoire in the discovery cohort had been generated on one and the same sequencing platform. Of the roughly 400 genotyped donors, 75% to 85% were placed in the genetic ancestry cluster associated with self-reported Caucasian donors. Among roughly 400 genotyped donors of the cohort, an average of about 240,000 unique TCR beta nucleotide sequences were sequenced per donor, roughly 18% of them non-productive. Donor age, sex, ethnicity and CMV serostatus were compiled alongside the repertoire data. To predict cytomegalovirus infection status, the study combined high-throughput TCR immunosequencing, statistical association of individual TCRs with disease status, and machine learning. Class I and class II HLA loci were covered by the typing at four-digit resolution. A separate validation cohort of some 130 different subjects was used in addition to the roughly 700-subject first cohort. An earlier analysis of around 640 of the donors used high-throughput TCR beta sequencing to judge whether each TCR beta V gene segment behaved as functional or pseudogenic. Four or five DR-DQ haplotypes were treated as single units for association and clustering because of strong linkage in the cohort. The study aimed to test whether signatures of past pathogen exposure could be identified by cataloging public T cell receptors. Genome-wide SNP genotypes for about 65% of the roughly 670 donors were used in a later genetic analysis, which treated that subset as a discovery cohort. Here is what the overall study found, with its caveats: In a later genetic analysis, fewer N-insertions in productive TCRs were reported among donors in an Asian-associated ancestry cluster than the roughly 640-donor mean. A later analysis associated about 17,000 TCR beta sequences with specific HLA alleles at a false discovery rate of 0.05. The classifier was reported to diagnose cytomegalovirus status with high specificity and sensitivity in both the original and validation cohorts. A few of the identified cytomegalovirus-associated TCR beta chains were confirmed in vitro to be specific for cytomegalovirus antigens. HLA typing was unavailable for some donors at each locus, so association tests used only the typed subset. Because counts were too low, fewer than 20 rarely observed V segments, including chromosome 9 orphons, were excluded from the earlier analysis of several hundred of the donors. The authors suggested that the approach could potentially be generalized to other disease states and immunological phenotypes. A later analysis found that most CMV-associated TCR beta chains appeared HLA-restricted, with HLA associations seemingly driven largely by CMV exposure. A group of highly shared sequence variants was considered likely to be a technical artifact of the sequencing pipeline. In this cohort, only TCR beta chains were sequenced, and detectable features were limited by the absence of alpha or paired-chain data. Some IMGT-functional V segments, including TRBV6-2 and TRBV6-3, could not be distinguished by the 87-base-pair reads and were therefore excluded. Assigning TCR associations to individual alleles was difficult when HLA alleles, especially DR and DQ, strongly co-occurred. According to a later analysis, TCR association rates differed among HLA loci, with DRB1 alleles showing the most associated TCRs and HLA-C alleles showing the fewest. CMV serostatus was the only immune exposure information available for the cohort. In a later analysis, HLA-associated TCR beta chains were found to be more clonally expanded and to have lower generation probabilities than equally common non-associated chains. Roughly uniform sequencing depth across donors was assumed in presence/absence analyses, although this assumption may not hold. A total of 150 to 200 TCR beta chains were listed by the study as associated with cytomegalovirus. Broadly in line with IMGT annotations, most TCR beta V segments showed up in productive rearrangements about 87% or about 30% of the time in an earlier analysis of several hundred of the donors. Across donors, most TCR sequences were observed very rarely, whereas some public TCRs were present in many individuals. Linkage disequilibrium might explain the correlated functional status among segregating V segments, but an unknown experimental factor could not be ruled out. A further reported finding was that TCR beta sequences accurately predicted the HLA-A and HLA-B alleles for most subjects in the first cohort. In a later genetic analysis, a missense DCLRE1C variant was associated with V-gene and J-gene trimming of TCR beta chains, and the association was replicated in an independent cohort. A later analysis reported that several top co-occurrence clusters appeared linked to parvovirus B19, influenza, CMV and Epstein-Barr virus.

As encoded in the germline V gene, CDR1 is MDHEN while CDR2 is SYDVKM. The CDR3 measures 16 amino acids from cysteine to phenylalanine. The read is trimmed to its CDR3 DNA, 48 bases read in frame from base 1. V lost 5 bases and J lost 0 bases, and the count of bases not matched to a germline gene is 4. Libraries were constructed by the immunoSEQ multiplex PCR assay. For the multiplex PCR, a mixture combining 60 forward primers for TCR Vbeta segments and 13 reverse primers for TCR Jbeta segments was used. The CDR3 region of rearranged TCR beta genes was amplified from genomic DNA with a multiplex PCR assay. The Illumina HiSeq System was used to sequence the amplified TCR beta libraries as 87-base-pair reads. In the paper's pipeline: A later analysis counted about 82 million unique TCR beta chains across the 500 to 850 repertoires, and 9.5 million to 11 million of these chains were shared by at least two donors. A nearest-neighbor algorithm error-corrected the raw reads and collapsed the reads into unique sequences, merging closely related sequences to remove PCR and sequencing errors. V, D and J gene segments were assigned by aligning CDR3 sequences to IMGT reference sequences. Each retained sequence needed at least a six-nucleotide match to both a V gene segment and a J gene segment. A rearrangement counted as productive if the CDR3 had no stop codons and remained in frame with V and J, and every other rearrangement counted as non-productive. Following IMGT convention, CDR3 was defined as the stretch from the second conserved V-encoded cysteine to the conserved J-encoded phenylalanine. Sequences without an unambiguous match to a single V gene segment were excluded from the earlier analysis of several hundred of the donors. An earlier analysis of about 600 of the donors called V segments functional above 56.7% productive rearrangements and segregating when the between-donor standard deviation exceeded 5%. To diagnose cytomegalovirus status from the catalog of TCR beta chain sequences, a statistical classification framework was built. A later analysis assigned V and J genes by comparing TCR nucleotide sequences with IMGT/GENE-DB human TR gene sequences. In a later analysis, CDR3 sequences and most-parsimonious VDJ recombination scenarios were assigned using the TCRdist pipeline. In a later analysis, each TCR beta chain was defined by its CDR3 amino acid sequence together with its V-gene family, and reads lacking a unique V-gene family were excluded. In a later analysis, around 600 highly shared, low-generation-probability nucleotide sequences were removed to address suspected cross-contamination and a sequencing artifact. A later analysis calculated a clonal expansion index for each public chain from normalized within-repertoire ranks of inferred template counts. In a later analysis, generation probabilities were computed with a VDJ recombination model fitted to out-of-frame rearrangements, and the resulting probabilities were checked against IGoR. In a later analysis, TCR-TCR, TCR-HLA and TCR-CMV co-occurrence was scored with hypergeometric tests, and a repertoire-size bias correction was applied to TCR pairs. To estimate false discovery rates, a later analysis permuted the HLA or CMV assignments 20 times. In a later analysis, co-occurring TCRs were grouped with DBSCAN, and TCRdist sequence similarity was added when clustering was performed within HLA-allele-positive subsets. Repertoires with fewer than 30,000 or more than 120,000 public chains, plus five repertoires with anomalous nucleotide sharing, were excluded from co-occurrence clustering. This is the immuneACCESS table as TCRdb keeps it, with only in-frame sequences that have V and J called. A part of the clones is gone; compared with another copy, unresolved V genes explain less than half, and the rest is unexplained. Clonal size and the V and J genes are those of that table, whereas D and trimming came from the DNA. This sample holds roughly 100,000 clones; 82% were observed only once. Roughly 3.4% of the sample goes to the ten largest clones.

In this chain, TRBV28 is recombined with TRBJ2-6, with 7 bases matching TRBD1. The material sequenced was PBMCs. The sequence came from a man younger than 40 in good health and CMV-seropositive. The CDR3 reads CASSPSGGSGANVLTF. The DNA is TGTGCCAGCAGTCCCTCAGGGGGCTCTGGGGCCAACGTCCTGACTTTC.